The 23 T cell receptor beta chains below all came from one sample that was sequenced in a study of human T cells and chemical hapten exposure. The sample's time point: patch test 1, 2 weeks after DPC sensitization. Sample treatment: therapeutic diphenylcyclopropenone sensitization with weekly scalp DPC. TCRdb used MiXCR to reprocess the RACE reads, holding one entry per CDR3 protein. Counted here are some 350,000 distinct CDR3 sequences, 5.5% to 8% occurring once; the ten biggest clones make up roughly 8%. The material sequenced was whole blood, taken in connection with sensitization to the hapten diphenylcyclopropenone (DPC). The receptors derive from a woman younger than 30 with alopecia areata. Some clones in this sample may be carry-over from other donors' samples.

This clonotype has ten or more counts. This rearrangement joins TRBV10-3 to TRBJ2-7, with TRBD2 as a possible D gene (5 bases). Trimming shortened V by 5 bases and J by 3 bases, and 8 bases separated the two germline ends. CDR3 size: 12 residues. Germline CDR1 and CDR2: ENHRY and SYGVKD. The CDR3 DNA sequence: TGTGCCATCAGTTCCGGGAACTACGAGCAGTACTTC. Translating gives CAISSGNYEQYF.

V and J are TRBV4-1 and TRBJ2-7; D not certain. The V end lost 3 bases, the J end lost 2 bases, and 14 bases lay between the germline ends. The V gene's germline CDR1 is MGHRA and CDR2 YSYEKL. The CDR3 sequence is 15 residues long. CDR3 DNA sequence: TGCGCCAGCAGCCAGTACCCGGGCTCCCCCTACGAGCAGTACTTC. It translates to CASSQYPGSPYEQYF.

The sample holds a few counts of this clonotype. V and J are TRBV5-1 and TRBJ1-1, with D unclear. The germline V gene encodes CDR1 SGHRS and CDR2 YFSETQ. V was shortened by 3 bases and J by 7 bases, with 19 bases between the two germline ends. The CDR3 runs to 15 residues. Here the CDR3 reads CASSSSLSGHGEAFF. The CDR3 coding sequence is TGCGCCAGCAGCTCCTCCCTGTCCGGGCATGGTGAAGCTTTCTTT.

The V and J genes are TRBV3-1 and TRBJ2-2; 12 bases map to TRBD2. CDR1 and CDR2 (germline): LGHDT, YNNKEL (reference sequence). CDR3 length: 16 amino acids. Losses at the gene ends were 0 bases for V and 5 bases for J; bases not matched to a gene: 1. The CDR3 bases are TGTGCCAGCAGCCAAGATACTAGCGGGGGGACCGGGGAGCTGTTTTTT. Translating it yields CASSQDTSGGTGELFF.

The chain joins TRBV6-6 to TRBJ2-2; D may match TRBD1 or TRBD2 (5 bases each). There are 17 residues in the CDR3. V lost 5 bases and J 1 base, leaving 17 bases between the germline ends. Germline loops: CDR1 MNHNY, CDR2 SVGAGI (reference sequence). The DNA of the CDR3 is TGTGCCAGCAGTCCACCACTCGGGACCAGGAACACCGGGGAGCTGTTTTTT. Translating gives CASSPPLGTRNTGELFF.

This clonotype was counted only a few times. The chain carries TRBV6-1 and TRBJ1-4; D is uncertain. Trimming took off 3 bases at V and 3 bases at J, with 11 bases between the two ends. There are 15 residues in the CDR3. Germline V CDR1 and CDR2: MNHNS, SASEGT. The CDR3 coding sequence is TGTGCCAGCAGTGATCTGGGGTTGGCTAATGAAAAACTGTTTTTT. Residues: CASSDLGLANEKLFF.

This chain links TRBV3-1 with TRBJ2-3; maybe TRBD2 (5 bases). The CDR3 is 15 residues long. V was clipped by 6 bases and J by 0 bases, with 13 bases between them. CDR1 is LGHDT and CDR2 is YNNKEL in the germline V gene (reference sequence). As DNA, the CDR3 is TGTGCCAGCAGTCGGCCGGACTCTAGCACAGATACGCAGTATTTT. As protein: CASSRPDSSTDTQYF.

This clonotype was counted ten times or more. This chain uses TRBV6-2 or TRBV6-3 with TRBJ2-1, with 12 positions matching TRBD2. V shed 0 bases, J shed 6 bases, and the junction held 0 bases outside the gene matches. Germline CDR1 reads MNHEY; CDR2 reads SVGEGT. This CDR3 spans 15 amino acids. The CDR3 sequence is CASSYSLAGGNEQFF. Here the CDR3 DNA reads TGTGCCAGCAGTTACTCACTAGCGGGGGGCAATGAGCAGTTCTTC.

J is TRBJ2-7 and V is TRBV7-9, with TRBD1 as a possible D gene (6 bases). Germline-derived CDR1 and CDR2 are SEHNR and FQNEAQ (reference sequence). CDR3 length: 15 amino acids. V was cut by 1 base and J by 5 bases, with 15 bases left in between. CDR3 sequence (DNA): TGTGCCAGCAGCTTAGGGGGTCAGGGGTCCGACGAGCAGTACTTC. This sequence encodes CASSLGGQGSDEQYF.

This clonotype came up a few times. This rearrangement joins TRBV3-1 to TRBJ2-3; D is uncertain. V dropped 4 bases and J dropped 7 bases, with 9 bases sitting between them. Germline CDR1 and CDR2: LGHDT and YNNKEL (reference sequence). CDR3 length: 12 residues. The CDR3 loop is CASSLPGNTQYF. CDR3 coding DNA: TGTGCCAGCAGCCTGCCCGGTAATACGCAGTATTTT.

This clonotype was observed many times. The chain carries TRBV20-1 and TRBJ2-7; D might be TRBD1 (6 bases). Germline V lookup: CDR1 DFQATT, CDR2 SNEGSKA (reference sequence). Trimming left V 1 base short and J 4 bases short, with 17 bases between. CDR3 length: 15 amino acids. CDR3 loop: CSARASAGGAYEQYF. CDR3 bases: TGCAGTGCTAGAGCTTCAGCTGGGGGCGCGTACGAGCAGTACTTC.

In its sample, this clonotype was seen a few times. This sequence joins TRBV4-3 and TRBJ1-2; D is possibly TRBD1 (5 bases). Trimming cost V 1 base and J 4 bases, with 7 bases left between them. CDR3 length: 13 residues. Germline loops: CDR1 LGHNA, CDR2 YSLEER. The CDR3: CASSQGDGYGYTF. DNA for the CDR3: TGCGCCAGCAGCCAAGGGGACGGCTATGGCTACACCTTC.

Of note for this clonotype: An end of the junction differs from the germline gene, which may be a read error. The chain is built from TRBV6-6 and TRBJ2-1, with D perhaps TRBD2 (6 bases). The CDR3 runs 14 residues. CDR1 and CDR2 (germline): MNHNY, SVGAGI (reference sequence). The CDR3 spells CASIYGSSYNEQFF. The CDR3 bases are TGTGCCAGCATTTACGGGAGCTCCTACAATGAGCAGTTCTTC.

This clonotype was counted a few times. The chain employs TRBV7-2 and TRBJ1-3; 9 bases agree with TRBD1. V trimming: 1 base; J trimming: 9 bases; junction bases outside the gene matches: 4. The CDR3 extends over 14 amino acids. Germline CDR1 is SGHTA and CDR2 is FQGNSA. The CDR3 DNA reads TGTGCCAGCAGCTTAGGGACAGGGGCAGGCACCATATATTTT. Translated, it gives CASSLGTGAGTIYF.

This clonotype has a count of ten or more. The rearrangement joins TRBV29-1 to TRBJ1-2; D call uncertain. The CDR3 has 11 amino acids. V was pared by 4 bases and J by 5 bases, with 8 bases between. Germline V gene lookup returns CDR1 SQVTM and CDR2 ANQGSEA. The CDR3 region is CSVVFRYGYTF. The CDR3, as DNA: TGCAGCGTTGTGTTCCGGTATGGCTACACCTTC. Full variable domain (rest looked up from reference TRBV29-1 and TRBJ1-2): SAVISQKPSRDICQRGTSLTIQCQVDSQVTMMFWYRQQPGQSLTLIATANQGSEATYESGFVIDKFPISRPNLTFSTLTVSNMSPEDSSIYLCSVVFRYGYTFGSGTRLTVV.

The DNA of the CDR3 is TGCGCCAGCAGCCAAGACCTTAGCGGGGGCTCCTACGAGCAGTACTTC. This encodes CASSQDLSGGSYEQYF. This chain joins TRBV4-1 and TRBJ2-7; 9 bases are a match to TRBD2. Germline trimming cut 0 bases from V and 0 bases from J; bases unmatched to any gene: 3. The length of the CDR3 is 16 residues. CDR1 is MGHRA, CDR2 YSYEKL, per germline.

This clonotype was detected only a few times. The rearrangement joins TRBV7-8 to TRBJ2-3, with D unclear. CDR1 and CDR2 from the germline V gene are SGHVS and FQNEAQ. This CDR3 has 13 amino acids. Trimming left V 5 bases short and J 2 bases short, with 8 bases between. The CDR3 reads CASSPRPTDTQYF. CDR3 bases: TGTGCCAGCAGCCCGCGACCCACAGATACGCAGTATTTT.

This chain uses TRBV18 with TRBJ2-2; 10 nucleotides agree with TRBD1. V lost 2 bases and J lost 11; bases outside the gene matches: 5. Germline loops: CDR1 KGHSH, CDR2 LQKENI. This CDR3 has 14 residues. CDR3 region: CASSPSGQGNELFF. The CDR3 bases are TGTGCCAGCTCACCATCGGGACAGGGGAACGAGCTGTTTTTT.

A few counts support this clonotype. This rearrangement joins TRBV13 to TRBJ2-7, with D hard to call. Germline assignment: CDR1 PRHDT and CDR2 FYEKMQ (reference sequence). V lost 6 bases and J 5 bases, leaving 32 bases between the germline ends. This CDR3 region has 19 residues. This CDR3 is CASSTRPGKTFFPPDEQYF. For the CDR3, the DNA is TGTGCCAGCAGTACGAGGCCCGGAAAGACATTTTTCCCTCCAGACGAGCAGTACTTC. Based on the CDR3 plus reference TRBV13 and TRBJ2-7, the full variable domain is AAGVIQSPRHLIKEKRETATLKCYPIPRHDTVYWYQQGPGQDPQFLISFYEKMQSDKGSIPDRFSAQQFSDYHSELNMSSLELGDSALYFCASSTRPGKTFFPPDEQYFGPGTRLTVT.

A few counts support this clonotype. CDR3 in DNA: TGTGCCAGCAGTTTATTTCAGGGTATGGCCTACGAGCAGTACTTC. This translates into CASSLFQGMAYEQYF. The chain couples TRBV28 to TRBJ2-7; D is perhaps TRBD1 (5 bases). The germline V gene has CDR1 MDHEN and CDR2 SYDVKM. CDR3 size: 15 residues. V shed 1 base and J shed 2 bases, with 12 bases lying between them.

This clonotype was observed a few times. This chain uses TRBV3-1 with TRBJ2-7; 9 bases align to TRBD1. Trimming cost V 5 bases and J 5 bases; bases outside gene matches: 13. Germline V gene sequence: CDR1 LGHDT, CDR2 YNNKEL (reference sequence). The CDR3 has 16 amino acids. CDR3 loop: CASSKRPGQGLDEQYF. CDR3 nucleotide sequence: TGTGCCAGCAGCAAGAGACCGGGACAGGGACTCGACGAGCAGTACTTC.

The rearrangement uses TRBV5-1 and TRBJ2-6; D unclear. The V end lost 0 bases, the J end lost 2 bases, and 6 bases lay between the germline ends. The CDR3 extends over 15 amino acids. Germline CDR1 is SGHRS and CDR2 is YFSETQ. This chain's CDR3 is CASSLGNTGANVLTF. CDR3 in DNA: TGCGCCAGCAGCTTGGGCAACACTGGGGCCAACGTCCTGACTTTC. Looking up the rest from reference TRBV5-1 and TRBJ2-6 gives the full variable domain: KAGVTQTPRYLIKTRGQQVTLSCSPISGHRSVSWYQQTPGQGLQFLFEYFSETQRNKGNFPGRFSGRQFSNSRSEMNVSTLELGDSALYLCASSLGNTGANVLTFGAGSRLTVL.

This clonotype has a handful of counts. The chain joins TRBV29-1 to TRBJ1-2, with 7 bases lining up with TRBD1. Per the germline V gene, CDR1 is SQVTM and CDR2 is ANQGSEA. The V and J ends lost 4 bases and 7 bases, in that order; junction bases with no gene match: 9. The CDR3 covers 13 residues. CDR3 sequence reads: CSVVVTGSAGYTF. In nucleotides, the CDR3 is TGCAGCGTTGTGGTGACAGGGTCGGCTGGCTACACCTTC.